The present T cell receptor (beta chain) was sequenced within a study of CD8+ T cells in alopecia areata. Treatment of the sample: oral pan-JAK inhibitor, 5-10 mg twice daily. The sequencing template was cDNA reverse transcribed from extracted RNA. Libraries were prepared by immunoSEQ multiplex PCR; TCRdb keeps only in-frame clonotypes and omits some of them. The sample has 180,000 or so clones; roughly 46% are singletons. In germline, CDR1 is PRHDT, CDR2 FYEKMQ (reference sequence). The CDR3 spans 16 residues. V dropped 4 bases and J dropped 4 bases, with 20 bases sitting between them. Notes on this clone: Its antigen is still unknown.

The study, taken as a whole, reports: Scalp clonality decreased significantly with tofacitinib, and so did expanded CD8+ clones among the top 100.

This rearrangement joins TRBV13 to TRBJ2-7; a weak D match, TRBD1 (6 bases). The TCR originated in a human donor with alopecia areata. Source: CD8+ T cells sorted from blood, taken around week 54, from a patient treated with tofacitinib. Written as DNA, the CDR3 is TGTGCCAGCAGCTCCCACAGGGAGACGACGCTATACGAGCAGTACTTC. Translated, it gives CASSSHRETTLYEQYF. Full variable domain (missing parts from reference TRBV13 and TRBJ2-7): AAGVIQSPRHLIKEKRETATLKCYPIPRHDTVYWYQQGPGQDPQFLISFYEKMQSDKGSIPDRFSAQQFSDYHSELNMSSLELGDSALYFCASSSHRETTLYEQYFGPGTRLTVT.